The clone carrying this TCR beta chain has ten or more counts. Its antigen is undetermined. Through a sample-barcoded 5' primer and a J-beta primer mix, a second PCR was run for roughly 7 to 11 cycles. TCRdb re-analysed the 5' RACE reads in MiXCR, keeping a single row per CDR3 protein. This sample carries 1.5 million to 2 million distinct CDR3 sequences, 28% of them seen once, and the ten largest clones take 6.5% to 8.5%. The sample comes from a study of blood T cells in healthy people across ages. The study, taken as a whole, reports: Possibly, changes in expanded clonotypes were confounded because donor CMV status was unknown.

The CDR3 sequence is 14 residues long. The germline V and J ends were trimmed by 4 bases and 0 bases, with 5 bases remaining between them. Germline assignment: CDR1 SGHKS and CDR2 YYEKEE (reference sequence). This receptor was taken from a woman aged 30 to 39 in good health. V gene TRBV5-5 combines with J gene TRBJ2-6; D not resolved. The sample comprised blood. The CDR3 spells CASSGLSGANVLTF. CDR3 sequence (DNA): TGTGCCAGCAGCGGGCTCTCTGGGGCCAACGTCCTGACTTTC.